These T cell receptor beta chains were read from a single sample in a study of identical twins. MiXCR, applied by TCRdb to the 5' RACE reads, yields one record per CDR3 protein. The data contain some 460,000 distinct CDR3 sequences, 14% of them seen just once; the ten biggest clones take up around 0.52%. This sample also belongs to another study, concerning yellow fever vaccine responses in identical twins.

What was sequenced was CD4+ T cells sorted from blood. All receptors derive from a woman between 18 and 30 years old in good health. CDR3s include the opening cysteine and the closing phenylalanine or tryptophan. Fields, in order: CDR3 protein, CDR3 DNA, D gene, V gene, clone size, J gene. A D gene is named only where the DNA matches it firmly. Only part of the rows carry a size: once, few, many, or a class if the clone is expanded.

CDR3aa: CASRKPGQGSGANVLTF; CDR3nt: TGTGCCAGCAGGAAACCGGGACAGGGTTCTGGGGCCAACGTCCTGACTTTC; d_gene: TRBD1; v_gene: TRBV12-3/TRBV12-4; abundance: -; j_gene: TRBJ2-6
CDR3aa: CASSSRGRRGSDTQYF; CDR3nt: TGTGCCAGCAGTTCTCGGGGGCGCAGGGGATCAGATACGCAGTATTTT; d_gene: -; v_gene: TRBV6-5; abundance: few; j_gene: TRBJ2-3
CDR3aa: CASSLRGLPNNEQFF; CDR3nt: TGTGCCAGCAGCTTAAGGGGACTACCAAACAATGAGCAGTTCTTC; d_gene: TRBD2; v_gene: TRBV7-2; abundance: many; j_gene: TRBJ2-1
CDR3aa: CASSQGTGAYNEQFF; CDR3nt: TGTGCCAGCAGCCAGGGGACAGGGGCCTACAATGAGCAGTTCTTC; d_gene: TRBD1; v_gene: TRBV3-1; abundance: -; j_gene: TRBJ2-1
CDR3aa: CATSSSNGAQARLNF; CDR3nt: TGTGCCACCAGCAGTTCTAATGGGGCACAGGCGAGGCTGAACTTC; d_gene: -; v_gene: TRBV15; abundance: few; j_gene: TRBJ2-7
CDR3aa: CASSQDWGPAGELFF; CDR3nt: TGTGCCAGCAGCCAAGATTGGGGGCCCGCCGGGGAGCTGTTTTTT; d_gene: -; v_gene: TRBV3-1; abundance: -; j_gene: TRBJ2-2
CDR3aa: CASSWTSGGAYEQYF; CDR3nt: TGCGCCAGCAGCTGGACTAGCGGGGGGGCCTACGAGCAGTACTTC; d_gene: TRBD2; v_gene: TRBV5-1; abundance: few; j_gene: TRBJ2-7
CDR3aa: CASRLLAGGPETQYF; CDR3nt: TGTGCCAGCAGGCTTTTGGCGGGGGGGCCGGAGACCCAGTACTTC; d_gene: TRBD2; v_gene: TRBV5-4; abundance: -; j_gene: TRBJ2-5
CDR3aa: CASSPGLAGAFSYNEQFF; CDR3nt: TGTGCCAGCAGCCCAGGACTAGCGGGAGCATTCTCCTACAATGAGCAGTTCTTC; d_gene: TRBD2; v_gene: TRBV11-2; abundance: -; j_gene: TRBJ2-1
CDR3aa: CASSLEGVATETQYF; CDR3nt: TGTGCCAGCAGCTTAGAAGGGGTGGCAACAGAGACCCAGTACTTC; d_gene: -; v_gene: TRBV7-6; abundance: few; j_gene: TRBJ2-5
CDR3aa: CASSHASGGALSVNEQFF; CDR3nt: TGTGCCAGCAGCCATGCGAGCGGGGGGGCCTTATCGGTCAATGAGCAGTTCTTC; d_gene: TRBD2; v_gene: TRBV4-2; abundance: few; j_gene: TRBJ2-1
CDR3aa: CASSVGLAGGGDTQYF; CDR3nt: TGTGCCAGCAGCGTAGGACTAGCGGGGGGTGGTGATACGCAGTATTTT; d_gene: TRBD2; v_gene: TRBV9; abundance: -; j_gene: TRBJ2-3
CDR3aa: CASSLPHSTDTQYF; CDR3nt: TGCGCCAGCAGCTTGCCACATAGCACAGATACGCAGTATTTT; d_gene: -; v_gene: TRBV5-1; abundance: many; j_gene: TRBJ2-3
CDR3aa: CASSLDAGMETQYF; CDR3nt: TGTGCTAGCAGCTTAGATGCGGGGATGGAGACCCAGTACTTC; d_gene: -; v_gene: TRBV7-7; abundance: -; j_gene: TRBJ2-5
CDR3aa: CASSYRPGNEQFF; CDR3nt: TGTGCCAGCAGTTACCGCCCCGGGAATGAGCAGTTCTTC; d_gene: -; v_gene: TRBV6-2/TRBV6-3; abundance: many; j_gene: TRBJ2-1
CDR3aa: CASSETSGGAKNIQYF; CDR3nt: TGCGCCAGCAGCGAGACTAGCGGGGGCGCCAAAAACATTCAGTACTTC; d_gene: TRBD2; v_gene: TRBV5-1; abundance: -; j_gene: TRBJ2-4
CDR3aa: CASSLRPTYEQYF; CDR3nt: TGTGCCAGCAGCTTAAGGCCCACTTACGAGCAGTACTTC; d_gene: -; v_gene: TRBV7-2; abundance: few; j_gene: TRBJ2-7
CDR3aa: CASSSRASGANVLTF; CDR3nt: TGTGCCAGCAGCTCTCGGGCCTCTGGGGCCAACGTCCTGACTTTC; d_gene: -; v_gene: TRBV7-8; abundance: few; j_gene: TRBJ2-6
CDR3aa: CSARNETQYF; CDR3nt: TGCAGTGCTAGAAATGAGACCCAGTACTTC; d_gene: -; v_gene: TRBV20-1; abundance: few; j_gene: TRBJ2-5
CDR3aa: CASSVGFPGTGELFF; CDR3nt: TGTGCCAGCAGCGTAGGTTTTCCAGGCACCGGGGAGCTGTTTTTT; d_gene: -; v_gene: TRBV9; abundance: many; j_gene: TRBJ2-2
CDR3aa: CASSPKGGGNTEAFF; CDR3nt: TGTGCCAGCAGCCCTAAGGGAGGGGGGAACACTGAAGCTTTCTTT; d_gene: -; v_gene: TRBV7-2; abundance: few; j_gene: TRBJ1-1
CDR3aa: CASSLGQGAPEAFF; CDR3nt: TGCGCCAGCAGCTTGGGACAGGGGGCTCCTGAAGCTTTCTTT; d_gene: TRBD1; v_gene: TRBV5-1; abundance: few; j_gene: TRBJ1-1
CDR3aa: CSATREAGGVGEQFF; CDR3nt: TGCAGTGCTACACGAGAAGCGGGAGGGGTCGGTGAGCAGTTCTTC; d_gene: TRBD2; v_gene: TRBV20-1; abundance: -; j_gene: TRBJ2-1
CDR3aa: CASSPHPETQYF; CDR3nt: TGTGCCAGCAGTCCACACCCGGAGACCCAGTACTTC; d_gene: -; v_gene: TRBV12-3/TRBV12-4; abundance: few; j_gene: TRBJ2-5
CDR3aa: CASSLGHFTDTQYF; CDR3nt: TGTGCCAGCAGCTTAGGTCACTTCACAGATACGCAGTATTTT; d_gene: -; v_gene: TRBV7-3; abundance: -; j_gene: TRBJ2-3
CDR3aa: CASMGGGAGNEQFF; CDR3nt: TGTGCCAGTATGGGCGGGGGCGCGGGGAATGAGCAGTTCTTC; d_gene: -; v_gene: TRBV7-9; abundance: few; j_gene: TRBJ2-1
CDR3aa: CASSLLPTGAPLYEQYF; CDR3nt: TGTGCCAGCAGTCTCCTTCCCACAGGGGCCCCGTTGTACGAGCAGTACTTC; d_gene: TRBD1; v_gene: TRBV6-1; abundance: few; j_gene: TRBJ2-7
CDR3aa: CASSAPGGFTEQFF; CDR3nt: TGTGCCAGCAGTGCCCCGGGAGGATTCACTGAGCAGTTCTTC; d_gene: TRBD2; v_gene: TRBV6-1; abundance: -; j_gene: TRBJ2-1
CDR3aa: CASSSQNAKNIQYF; CDR3nt: TGTGCCAGCAGCTCCCAGAATGCCAAAAACATTCAGTACTTC; d_gene: -; v_gene: TRBV7-2; abundance: -; j_gene: TRBJ2-4
CDR3aa: CASSVGTGDQQYF; CDR3nt: TGTGCCAGCAGCGTCGGAACAGGGGACCAGCAGTACTTC; d_gene: TRBD1; v_gene: TRBV9; abundance: -; j_gene: TRBJ2-7
CDR3aa: CASSLSPGAGDIQYF; CDR3nt: TGTGCCAGCAGTTTGTCTCCGGGGGCCGGAGACATTCAGTACTTC; d_gene: -; v_gene: TRBV28; abundance: -; j_gene: TRBJ2-4
CDR3aa: CASSTQQYTYEQYF; CDR3nt: TGTGCCAGCAGCACCCAACAGTATACCTACGAGCAGTACTTC; d_gene: -; v_gene: TRBV7-2; abundance: few; j_gene: TRBJ2-7
CDR3aa: CASSLYQGPVDVGAFF; CDR3nt: TGTGCCAGCAGTTTATATCAGGGTCCCGTTGACGTTGGTGCTTTCTTT; d_gene: -; v_gene: TRBV28; abundance: -; j_gene: TRBJ1-1
CDR3aa: CASSYSGREGSQETQYF; CDR3nt: TGTGCCAGCAGTTACTCCGGCCGGGAGGGCAGCCAAGAGACCCAGTACTTC; d_gene: TRBD2; v_gene: TRBV6-5; abundance: few; j_gene: TRBJ2-5
CDR3aa: CASSYSTRRSNSPLHF; CDR3nt: TGTGCCAGCAGTTACTCGACCCGGAGGTCCAATTCACCCCTCCACTTT; d_gene: -; v_gene: TRBV6-5; abundance: -; j_gene: TRBJ1-6
CDR3aa: CASSSHSGELFF; CDR3nt: TGCGCCAGCAGCTCCCATAGCGGGGAGCTGTTTTTT; d_gene: -; v_gene: TRBV5-1; abundance: few; j_gene: TRBJ2-2
CDR3aa: CASSQNSRLSTDTQYF; CDR3nt: TGTGCCAGCAGCCAAAACTCTAGACTCAGCACAGATACGCAGTATTTT; d_gene: -; v_gene: TRBV3-1; abundance: few; j_gene: TRBJ2-3
CDR3aa: CAVEGQGASGYTF; CDR3nt: TGTGCCGTTGAGGGACAGGGGGCGTCTGGCTACACCTTC; d_gene: TRBD1; v_gene: TRBV10-3; abundance: many; j_gene: TRBJ1-2
CDR3aa: CASSLWGQTENTEAFF; CDR3nt: TGCGCCAGCAGCTTGTGGGGACAGACTGAGAACACTGAAGCTTTCTTT; d_gene: TRBD1; v_gene: TRBV5-1; abundance: few; j_gene: TRBJ1-1
CDR3aa: CASSLGGAGNEQFF; CDR3nt: TGCGCCAGCAGCTTGGGGGGGGCGGGCAATGAGCAGTTCTTC; d_gene: -; v_gene: TRBV5-1; abundance: -; j_gene: TRBJ2-1
CDR3aa: CASSQVGTSQETQYF; CDR3nt: TGTGCCAGCAGCCAAGTGGGAACTAGCCAAGAGACCCAGTACTTC; d_gene: -; v_gene: TRBV3-1; abundance: few; j_gene: TRBJ2-5
CDR3aa: CASSQVGGESSYEQYF; CDR3nt: TGTGCCAGCAGCCAAGTCGGCGGGGAGAGCTCCTACGAGCAGTACTTC; d_gene: -; v_gene: TRBV4-2; abundance: few; j_gene: TRBJ2-7
CDR3aa: CASSYSRQGAYEQYF; CDR3nt: TGTGCCAGCAGTTACTCGAGACAGGGGGCTTACGAGCAGTACTTC; d_gene: TRBD1; v_gene: TRBV6-5; abundance: -; j_gene: TRBJ2-7
CDR3aa: CSARDLYDSGGSDTQYF; CDR3nt: TGCAGTGCTAGAGATCTGTATGATAGCGGGGGATCAGATACGCAGTATTTT; d_gene: TRBD2; v_gene: TRBV20-1; abundance: -; j_gene: TRBJ2-3
CDR3aa: CASSLGGSSPDTQYF; CDR3nt: TGTGCCAGCAGCTTAGGAGGGTCCTCTCCAGATACGCAGTATTTT; d_gene: -; v_gene: TRBV7-2; abundance: many; j_gene: TRBJ2-3
CDR3aa: CASSSGSPSYNEQFF; CDR3nt: TGTGCCAGCAGCAGCGGCTCGCCCTCCTACAATGAGCAGTTCTTC; d_gene: -; v_gene: TRBV7-2; abundance: many; j_gene: TRBJ2-1
CDR3aa: CDLWGYEQYF; CDR3nt: TGTGATCTCTGGGGCTACGAGCAGTACTTC; d_gene: -; v_gene: TRBV7-9; abundance: many; j_gene: TRBJ2-7
CDR3aa: CASSLTGIYNEQFF; CDR3nt: TGTGCCAGCAGCTTGACAGGGATCTACAATGAGCAGTTCTTC; d_gene: -; v_gene: TRBV5-6; abundance: many; j_gene: TRBJ2-1
CDR3aa: CASSIRDWYNEQFF; CDR3nt: TGTGCCAGCAGTATCCGGGACTGGTACAATGAGCAGTTCTTC; d_gene: -; v_gene: TRBV12-3/TRBV12-4; abundance: -; j_gene: TRBJ2-1
CDR3aa: CASRWTGGGIQYF; CDR3nt: TGTGCCAGCAGGTGGACAGGGGGGGGCATTCAGTACTTC; d_gene: TRBD1; v_gene: TRBV7-2; abundance: few; j_gene: TRBJ2-4
CDR3aa: CATWGQTVQYF; CDR3nt: TGTGCCACCTGGGGCCAGACCGTGCAGTACTTC; d_gene: -; v_gene: TRBV28; abundance: -; j_gene: TRBJ2-7
CDR3aa: CTRSLFPLSASSYNEQFF; CDR3nt: TGTACCCGCAGTTTATTCCCTTTGAGTGCTAGCTCCTACAATGAGCAGTTCTTC; d_gene: -; v_gene: TRBV12-3/TRBV12-4; abundance: -; j_gene: TRBJ2-1
CDR3aa: CASSPGAALSSYEQYF; CDR3nt: TGTGCCAGCAGCCCCGGGGCAGCCTTAAGCTCCTACGAGCAGTACTTC; d_gene: -; v_gene: TRBV12-3/TRBV12-4; abundance: few; j_gene: TRBJ2-7
CDR3aa: CASSSNRAAYEQYF; CDR3nt: TGTGCCAGCAGCTCAAACAGGGCAGCCTACGAGCAGTACTTC; d_gene: -; v_gene: TRBV7-2; abundance: many; j_gene: TRBJ2-7
CDR3aa: CASSPSGTAYEQYF; CDR3nt: TGCGCCAGCAGCCCTTCCGGGACAGCCTACGAGCAGTACTTC; d_gene: TRBD1; v_gene: TRBV5-1; abundance: many; j_gene: TRBJ2-7
CDR3aa: CASKTDRGSSQYF; CDR3nt: TGTGCCAGCAAGACGGACAGGGGATCCTCCCAGTACTTC; d_gene: TRBD1; v_gene: TRBV6-5; abundance: -; j_gene: TRBJ2-7
CDR3aa: CASSETGTEAFF; CDR3nt: TGTGCCAGCAGCGAGACAGGGACTGAAGCTTTCTTT; d_gene: TRBD1; v_gene: TRBV7-9; abundance: few; j_gene: TRBJ1-1